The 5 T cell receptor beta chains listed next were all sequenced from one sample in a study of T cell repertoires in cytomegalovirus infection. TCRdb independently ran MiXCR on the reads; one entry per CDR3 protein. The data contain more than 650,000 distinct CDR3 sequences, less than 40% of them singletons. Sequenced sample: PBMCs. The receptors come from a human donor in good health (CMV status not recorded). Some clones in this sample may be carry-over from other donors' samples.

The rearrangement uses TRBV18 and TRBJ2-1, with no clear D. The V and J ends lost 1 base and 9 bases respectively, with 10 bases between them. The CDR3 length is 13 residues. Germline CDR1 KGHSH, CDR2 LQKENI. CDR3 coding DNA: TGTGCCAGCTCACCACTACCTTGGGGTGAGCAGTTCTTC. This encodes CASSPLPWGEQFF.

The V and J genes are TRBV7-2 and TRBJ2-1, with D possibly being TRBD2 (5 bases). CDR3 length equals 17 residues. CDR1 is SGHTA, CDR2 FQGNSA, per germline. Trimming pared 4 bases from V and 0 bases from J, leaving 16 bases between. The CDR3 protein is CASSSPYRRDSYNEQFF. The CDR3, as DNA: TGTGCCAGCAGCTCTCCTTACCGCCGGGACTCCTACAATGAGCAGTTCTTC.

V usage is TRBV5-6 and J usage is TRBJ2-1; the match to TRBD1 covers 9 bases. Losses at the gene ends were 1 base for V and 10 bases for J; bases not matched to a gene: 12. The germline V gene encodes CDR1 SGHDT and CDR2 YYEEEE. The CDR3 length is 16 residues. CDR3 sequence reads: CASSLSPGQGSMEQFF. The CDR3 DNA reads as TGTGCCAGCAGCTTGTCTCCGGGACAGGGCTCAATGGAGCAGTTCTTC.

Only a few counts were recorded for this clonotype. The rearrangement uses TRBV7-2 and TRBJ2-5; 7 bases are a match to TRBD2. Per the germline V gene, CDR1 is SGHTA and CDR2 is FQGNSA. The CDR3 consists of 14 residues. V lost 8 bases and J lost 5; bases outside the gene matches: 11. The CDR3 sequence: CASLRRLGGETQYF. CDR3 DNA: TGTGCCAGCCTCAGGCGGCTCGGGGGGGAGACCCAGTACTTC. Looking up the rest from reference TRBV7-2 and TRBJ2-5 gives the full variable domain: GAGVSQSPSNKVTEKGKDVELRCDPISGHTALYWYRQSLGQGLEFLIYFQGNSAPDKSGLPSDRFSAERTGGSVSTLTIQRTQQEDSAVYLCASLRRLGGETQYFGPGTRLLVL.

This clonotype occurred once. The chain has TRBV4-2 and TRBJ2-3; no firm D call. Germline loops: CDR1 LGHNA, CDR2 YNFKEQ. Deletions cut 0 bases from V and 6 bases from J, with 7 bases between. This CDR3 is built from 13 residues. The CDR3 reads CASSQEAWDTQYF. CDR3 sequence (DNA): TGTGCCAGCAGCCAAGAAGCCTGGGATACGCAGTATTTT.